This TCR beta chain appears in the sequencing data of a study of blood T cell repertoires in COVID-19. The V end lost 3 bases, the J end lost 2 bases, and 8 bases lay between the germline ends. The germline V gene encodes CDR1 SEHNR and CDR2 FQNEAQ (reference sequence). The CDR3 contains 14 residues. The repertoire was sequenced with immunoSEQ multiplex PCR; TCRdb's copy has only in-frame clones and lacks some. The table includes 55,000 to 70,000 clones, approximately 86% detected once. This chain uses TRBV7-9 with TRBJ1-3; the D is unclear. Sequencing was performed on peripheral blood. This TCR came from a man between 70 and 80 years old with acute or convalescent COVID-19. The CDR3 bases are TGTGCCAGCAGCTTTGGGGAGCCTGGAAACACCATATATTTT. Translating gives CASSFGEPGNTIYF.